One sample yielded the 28 T cell receptor beta chains listed below, sequenced in a study of low-dose radiotherapy and immunotherapy resistance in tumors. Alpha- and beta-chain coverage of first-strand cDNA came from TRAV- and TRBV-specific primers. For amplifying TCRs, the PCR ran for around 20 cycles with Phusion, which was used together with a constant-region primer and the adapter on the V primers. TCRdb re-called the reads through MiXCR, storing one row per CDR3 protein. This sample has around 7,300 distinct CDR3 sequences, with around 83% found just once. Receptor source: a human donor with advanced metastatic prostate, ovarian, gallbladder or colorectal cancer (not recorded which). This table probably holds off-target reads from a library built for another chain.

The chain combines TRBV5-5 with TRBJ2-3; D perhaps matches TRBD2 (5 bases). Germline V lookup: CDR1 SGHKS, CDR2 YYEKEE (reference sequence). CDR3 length: 15 residues. Trimming took off 0 bases at V and 5 bases at J, with 13 bases between the two ends. The CDR3 region has the DNA TGTGCCAGCAGCTTGGTAGAGGGTGTTGGAGATACGCAGTATTTT. Amino acid sequence: CASSLVEGVGDTQYF.

This chain uses TRBV29-1 with TRBJ2-5, with 7 bases lining up with TRBD1. CDR3 length equals 16 residues. V lost 5 bases to trimming and J lost 0 bases; unmatched junction nucleotides: 12. CDR1 is SQVTM, CDR2 ANQGSEA, per germline. CDR3 nucleotides: TGCAGCGTTATCCCCCCTGACAGGGCGTACCAAGAGACCCAGTACTTC. Amino acid sequence: CSVIPPDRAYQETQYF.

The chain uses TRBV5-3 and TRBJ2-5; a weak D match, TRBD2 (6 bases). TRBV5-3 is annotated as an ORF whose role is uncertain. Trimming removed 8 bases at V and 3 bases at J, with 20 bases between. The CDR3 has 15 amino acids. The DNA for the CDR3 is TGTGCCAGCAGCCCCCCCCGGGGGATCGAAGAGACCCAGTACTTC. Its protein is CASSPPRGIEETQYF.

The chain recombines TRBV6-8 with TRBJ2-2; D tentatively reads TRBD1 or TRBD2 (5 bases each). Germline assignment: CDR1 MNHGY and CDR2 SAAAGT. The CDR3 sequence is 16 residues long. V shed 2 bases and J shed 2 bases, with 12 bases lying between them. The CDR3 nucleotides are TGTGCCAGCAGTTACGAAGGGACGGCCAACACCGGGGAGCTGTTTTTT. Translated: CASSYEGTANTGELFF.

The chain is built from TRBV20-1 and TRBJ2-1, with TRBD1 as a possible D gene (6 bases). The CDR3 is made up of 14 amino acids. CDR1 and CDR2 from the germline V gene are DFQATT and SNEGSKA (reference sequence). The DNA of the CDR3 is TGCAGCGTCCGCAAGGGGGAAGGCTGGAAGGAGCAGTTCTTC. The encoded protein is CSVRKGEGWKEQFF.

J is TRBJ1-4 and V is TRBV28; TRBD1 matches 12 bases. The V gene end was trimmed by 3 bases and the J gene end by 8 bases; junction bases not matched to a gene: 7. In germline, CDR1 is MDHEN, CDR2 SYDVKM. This CDR3 has 16 amino acids. This CDR3 is CASSLGQGAVWEKLFF. In nucleotides, the CDR3 is TGTGCCAGCAGTTTGGGACAGGGGGCGGTTTGGGAAAAACTGTTTTTT.

This chain joins TRBV3-1 and TRBJ2-5; 9 bases are shared with TRBD1. After removal of 2 bases from V and 2 bases from J, the junction contained 3 bases not matched to a gene. Germline CDR1 and CDR2: LGHDT and YNNKEL (reference sequence). There are 15 residues in the CDR3. The CDR3: CASSQLGQGQETQYF. For the CDR3, the DNA is TGTGCCAGCAGCCAACTGGGACAGGGTCAAGAGACCCAGTACTTC.

The rearrangement uses TRBV7-9 and TRBJ2-7; 8 positions agree with TRBD1. With V trimmed by 7 bases and J by 7 bases, 6 bases remained unmatched. CDR1 SEHNR and CDR2 FQNEAQ come from the germline V gene (reference sequence). This CDR3 has 12 residues. Here the CDR3 reads CASTYDRGEQYF. CDR3 bases: TGTGCCAGCACCTACGACAGGGGTGAGCAGTACTTC. The full variable domain, completed using reference TRBV7-9 and TRBJ2-7, is DTGVSQNPRHKITKRGQNVTFRCDPISEHNRLYWYRQTLGQGPEFLTYFQNEAQLEKSRLLSDRFSAERPKGSFSTLEIQRTEQGDSAMYLCASTYDRGEQYFGPGTRLTVT.

This chain joins TRBV25-1 and TRBJ1-1; 11 bases are a match to TRBD1. Losses at the gene ends were 0 bases for V and 8 bases for J; bases not matched to a gene: 5. The CDR3 sequence is 15 residues long. Germline values: CDR1 MGHDK, CDR2 SYGVNS. In DNA, the CDR3 is TGTGCCAGCAGTGAATATAGGACAGGGGGCCAGGAAGCTTTCTTT. As protein: CASSEYRTGGQEAFF.

The genes are TRBV3-1 and TRBJ2-1, with 7 bases identical to TRBD2. The length of the CDR3 is 13 residues. The germline V gene encodes CDR1 LGHDT and CDR2 YNNKEL (reference sequence). Trimming cost V 5 bases and J 15 bases; bases outside gene matches: 13. For the CDR3, the DNA is TGTGCCAGCAGCAAGACGACAGCGGGGTTGTCGTTCTTC. It encodes CASSKTTAGLSFF.

DNA for the CDR3: TGTGCCAGCAGTTCCCGGACAGGGCGAGGCTACACCTTC. Translated, it gives CASSSRTGRGYTF. V usage is TRBV12-3 or TRBV12-4 and J usage is TRBJ1-2; 8 bases align to TRBD1. The CDR3 has 13 residues. The V and J ends lost 4 bases and 8 bases, in that order; junction bases with no gene match: 6.

The V gene is TRBV20-1, the J gene TRBJ2-3, with D perhaps TRBD2 (5 bases). The CDR3 contains 16 residues. The germline CDR1 and CDR2 sequences are DFQATT and SNEGSKA (reference sequence). The V end was cut by 0 bases, the J end by 3 bases, with 16 bases between. This chain's CDR3 is CSARDFSGRLTDTQYF. The CDR3 nucleotides are TGCAGTGCTAGAGATTTCAGCGGTCGATTGACAGATACGCAGTATTTT.

This clonotype was counted a single time. The chain links TRBV6-1 to TRBJ1-2; possible D gene TRBD1, 6 bases. The CDR3 loop spans 12 amino acids. Trimming took 10 bases from V and 8 from J, leaving 17 bases between them. Germline CDR1 is MNHNS and CDR2 is SASEGT. CDR3 coding DNA: TGTGCCATTGACCCGGGGGCGCGAGGCTACACCTTC. Amino acids: CAIDPGARGYTF.

The rearrangement links TRBV30 to TRBJ1-1; D is unclear. The germline V gene has CDR1 GTSNPN and CDR2 SVGIG (reference sequence). The CDR3 has 11 amino acids. Deletions cut 3 bases from V and 1 base from J, with 3 bases between. The chain's CDR3 is CAWRRNTEAFF. Written as DNA, the CDR3 is TGTGCCTGGAGAAGGAACACTGAAGCTTTCTTT.

The V and J genes are TRBV2 and TRBJ2-1; TRBD2 is a possible D gene (8 bases). The CDR3 spans 13 residues. Germline-derived CDR1 and CDR2 are SNHLY and FYNNEI. Trimming removed 9 bases from V and 8 bases from J, with 17 bases in between. The CDR3, as DNA: TGTGCCAGAGGGGGCGGGGGGCGCGATGAGCAGTTCTTC. Protein product: CARGGGGRDEQFF.

This rearrangement joins TRBV7-9 to TRBJ2-1, with D perhaps matching TRBD2 (7 bases). The CDR3 spans 15 residues. CDR1 SEHNR and CDR2 FQNEAQ come from the germline V gene (reference sequence). Trimming took off 5 bases at V and 6 bases at J, with 17 bases between the two ends. CDR3 loop: CASSRGGGVINEQFF. The DNA of the CDR3 is TGTGCCAGCAGCCGAGGGGGGGGAGTTATCAATGAGCAGTTCTTC.

V and J are TRBV6-1 and TRBJ2-2; weak D call: TRBD1 (7 bases). The germline V gene encodes CDR1 MNHNS and CDR2 SASEGT. V lost 5 bases and J lost 5, with 12 bases in between. CDR3 length: 14 residues. CDR3 sequence reads: CASSLTGRTGELFF. The CDR3 bases are TGTGCCAGCAGTCTGACAGGGAGGACCGGGGAGCTGTTTTTT.

The rearrangement joins TRBV29-1 to TRBJ2-2, with D possibly called TRBD1 or TRBD2 (5 bases each). The CDR3 length is 15 residues. CDR1 is SQVTM and CDR2 is ANQGSEA in the germline V gene. V lost 4 bases and J lost 4, with 16 bases in between. CDR3 nucleotides: TGCAGCGTTGTAGACCCTTGGGGGAGCACCGGGGAGCTGTTTTTT. Amino acids: CSVVDPWGSTGELFF.

In DNA form, the CDR3 reads TGTGCCAGCAGTCCCAGGGGGAGTCCCTACGAGCAGTACTTC. It specifies CASSPRGSPYEQYF. V usage is TRBV2 and J usage is TRBJ2-7; 7 positions match TRBD1. CDR1 is SNHLY, CDR2 FYNNEI, per germline. V trimming: 5 bases; J trimming: 2 bases; junction bases outside the gene matches: 6. CDR3 length: 14 residues.

J is TRBJ1-3 and V is TRBV5-1; 7 bases map to TRBD1. V trimming: 10 bases; J trimming: 2 bases; junction bases outside the gene matches: 9. The CDR3 is 14 residues long. The germline gives CDR1 SGHRS, CDR2 YFSETQ. CDR3 sequence reads: CAPNRGRPGNTIYF. CDR3 bases: TGCGCCCCAAACAGGGGCCGACCTGGAAACACCATATATTTT.

This chain uses TRBV19 with TRBJ1-5; D is unresolved. Germline V gives CDR1 LNHDA, CDR2 SQIVND (reference sequence). This CDR3 contains 17 residues. Deletions cut 7 bases from V and 4 bases from J, with 23 bases between. This chain's CDR3 is CASTSLFVAGGNQPQHF. The CDR3 DNA reads TGTGCCAGTACCTCGCTTTTCGTGGCAGGCGGTAATCAGCCCCAGCATTTT. The full variable domain, its missing parts supplied by reference TRBV19 and TRBJ1-5, is DGGITQSPKYLFRKEGQNVTLSCEQNLNHDAMYWYRQDPGQGLRLIYYSQIVNDFQKGDIAEGYSVSREKKESFPLTVTSAQKNPTAFYLCASTSLFVAGGNQPQHFGDGTRLSIL.

The chain carries TRBV11-3 and TRBJ1-1; D is possibly TRBD1 (5 bases). Germline V gene data show CDR1 as SGHNT and CDR2 as YENEEA. The V gene lost 0 bases and the J gene lost 4 bases, with 6 bases spanning the gap. The CDR3 is 13 amino acids. CDR3 protein: CASSLDGATEAFF. CDR3 coding DNA: TGTGCCAGCAGCTTAGACGGGGCCACTGAAGCTTTCTTT.

V and J are TRBV9 and TRBJ2-5; 8 bases match TRBD1. The CDR3 is 15 amino acids. The V gene's germline CDR1 is SGDLS and CDR2 YYNGEE. Trimming removed 1 base from V and 3 bases from J; junction bases left unmatched: 5. CDR3 nucleotides: TGTGCCAGCAGCGTAAAGGGACAGGTCAAAGAGACCCAGTACTTC. Its translation is CASSVKGQVKETQYF.

Here the CDR3 DNA reads TGTGCCAGCAGCACGAACAGTGGTTCCTACGAGCAGTACTTC. Protein sequence: CASSTNSGSYEQYF. The chain joins TRBV11-2 to TRBJ2-7; no clear D gene. Deletions cut 5 bases from V and 1 base from J, with 12 bases between. The CDR3 runs 14 residues. From germline, CDR1 is SGHAT and CDR2 FQNNGV.

The gene calls are TRBV21-1 and TRBJ1-1; the tabulated D call, TRBD1, remains unverified against the DNA. TRBV21-1 is a pseudogene. The CDR3 length is 12 residues. As DNA, the CDR3 is TGTGCCAGCACCATGGGGCTCAATGAAGCTTTCTTT. This codes for CASTMGLNEAFF.

V is TRBV3-1 and J is TRBJ1-1, with 11 positions matching TRBD1. This CDR3 has 14 residues. From germline, CDR1 is LGHDT and CDR2 YNNKEL (reference sequence). With 1 base clipped from V and 8 bases from J, the junction kept 3 bases outside the gene matches. The DNA for the CDR3 is TGTGCCAGCAGCCAAGGCGGACAGGGGGCGGAAGCTTTCTTT. This translates into CASSQGGQGAEAFF.

V is TRBV20-1 and J is TRBJ2-1; 10 bases match TRBD2. The CDR3 is 14 amino acids. Germline values: CDR1 DFQATT, CDR2 SNEGSKA (reference sequence). Germline trimming cut 6 bases from V and 3 bases from J; bases unmatched to any gene: 5. CDR3 sequence (DNA): TGCAGTGCAGGAGCTAGCGGGAGCTACAATGAGCAGTTCTTC. Its translation is CSAGASGSYNEQFF.

The gene calls are TRBV5-1 and TRBJ2-7; 9 positions match TRBD2. CDR1 and CDR2 (germline): SGHRS, YFSETQ. This CDR3 is built from 15 residues. The J segment lost 2 bases and the V segment lost 0 bases, leaving 3 bases of the junction unmatched. This chain's CDR3 is CASSLDPSGTYEQYF. In nucleotides, the CDR3 is TGCGCCAGCAGCTTGGATCCTAGCGGGACCTACGAGCAGTACTTC.